This is a list of T cell receptor beta chains from one sample in a study of tumor-infiltrating lymphocytes in primary liver carcinoma. TCRdb reprocessed the multiplex PCR reads with MiXCR, giving one entry per CDR3 protein. The sample lists 20,000 to 25,000 distinct CDR3 sequences, over 75% seen once, with 35% in the top ten. Sequencing was carried out using liver tumor tissue from sampling region 2. These receptors came from a woman in her twenties or thirties with primary liver carcinoma and hepatitis B virus infection. Each CDR3 is given with its conserved first and last residue. Each record gives: D gene, V gene, J gene, CDR3 length, clone size, CDR3 protein, CDR3 DNA. D genes are given only for firm matches. Clone size, where shown, is once, few, many, or a class for clones that have expanded.

D: TRBD2; V: TRBV11-2; J: TRBJ2-3; length: 15; size: NA; CDR3: CASSSGSGRTDTQYF; DNA: TGTGCCAGCAGCTCAGGAAGCGGGAGAACGGATACGCAGTATTTT
D: TRBD2; V: TRBV10-3; J: TRBJ2-3; length: 16; size: NA; CDR3: CAISEGGSGSTDMQYF; DNA: TGTGCCATCAGTGAGGGTGGTAGCGGGAGCACAGATATGCAGTATTTT
D: NA; V: TRBV4-3; J: TRBJ2-3; length: 21; size: NA; CDR3: CASSQESVASRRTGVTDTQYF; DNA: TGCGCCAGCAGCCAAGAGTCGGTAGCTAGCAGGAGGACGGGGGTCACAGATACGCAGTATTTT
D: TRBD2; V: TRBV29-1; J: TRBJ2-2; length: 15; size: many; CDR3: CSVEDAAGAPGGLFF; DNA: TGCAGCGTTGAAGACGCCGCGGGAGCCCCCGGGGGGCTGTTTTTT
D: NA; V: TRBV4-3; J: TRBJ2-1; length: 16; size: few; CDR3: CASSRDAGSSYNEQFF; DNA: TGCGCCAGCAGTCGAGATGCGGGAAGCTCATACAATGAGCAGTTCTTC
D: TRBD1; V: TRBV11-3; J: TRBJ1-1; length: 13; size: few; CDR3: CASSSQGITEAFF; DNA: TGTGCCAGCAGCTCACAGGGGATTACTGAAGCTTTCTTT
D: NA; V: TRBV10-3; J: TRBJ2-1; length: 17; size: NA; CDR3: CAFSESQAAGGYNEQFF; DNA: TGTGCCTTCAGTGAGTCCCAAGCGGCCGGGGGTTACAATGAGCAGTTCTTC
D: TRBD1; V: TRBV11-2; J: TRBJ2-2; length: 13; size: NA; CDR3: CATGQGNTRELLF; DNA: TGTGCCACGGGACAGGGGAACACCCGGGAGCTGCTTTTT
D: NA; V: TRBV10-3; J: TRBJ2-1; length: 14; size: NA; CDR3: CAFTPTATRDEQFF; DNA: TGTGCTTTCACTCCCACGGCGACCCGAGATGAGCAGTTCTTC
D: TRBD1; V: TRBV4-1; J: TRBJ1-1; length: 15; size: many; CDR3: CASSQLRGGDTEAFF; DNA: TGCGCCAGCAGCCAACTCAGGGGGGGTGACACTGAAGCTTTCTTT
D: NA; V: TRBV11-2; J: TRBJ1-4; length: 11; size: NA; CDR3: CASSPWGNTVF; DNA: TGTGCCAGCAGCCCCTGGGGGAATACTGTTTTT
D: NA; V: TRBV20-1; J: TRBJ1-1; length: 14; size: NA; CDR3: CSATYRGLPTQAIF; DNA: TGCAGTGCTACCTACCGGGGTCTCCCGACCCAAGCTATCTTT
D: NA; V: TRBV12-3/TRBV12-4; J: TRBJ2-5; length: 15; size: NA; CDR3: CGNNTYPGIEETQYF; DNA: TGTGGCAACAACACCTACCCCGGGATCGAAGAGACCCAGTACTTC
D: TRBD2; V: TRBV10-3; J: TRBJ2-3; length: 16; size: NA; CDR3: CAFCGISGVSTDTQCF; DNA: TGTGCCTTCTGTGGCATCAGCGGGGTTAGCACAGATACGCAGTGTTTT
D: NA; V: TRBV5-6; J: TRBJ2-2; length: 15; size: NA; CDR3: CTSSLTPRVTGELFF; DNA: TGTACCAGCAGCCTAACACCCAGAGTCACCGGGGAGCTGTTTTTT
D: TRBD2; V: TRBV7-3; J: TRBJ2-1; length: 16; size: few; CDR3: CASSSTCGSSYNEQFF; DNA: TGTGCCAGCAGCTCCACGTGCGGGAGTTCCTACAATGAGCAGTTCTTC
D: NA; V: TRBV11-2; J: TRBJ2-3; length: 11; size: many; CDR3: CASSPLDTQYF; DNA: TGTGCCAGCAGCCCTTTGGATACGCAGTATTTT
D: NA; V: TRBV12-3/TRBV12-4; J: TRBJ2-5; length: 15; size: few; CDR3: CASSTYPGIEETQYF; DNA: TGTGCCAGCAGCACGTACCCCGGGATCGAAGAGACTCAGTACTTC
D: NA; V: TRBV4-3; J: TRBJ1-2; length: 14; size: NA; CDR3: CASSAELKIFSYTF; DNA: TGCGCCAGCAGCGCTGAGTTGAAGATCTTTAGCTACACCTTC
D: TRBD2; V: TRBV12-3/TRBV12-4; J: TRBJ2-1; length: 15; size: NA; CDR3: CASSLSETSGLEHFF; DNA: TGCGCCAGCAGCCTGTCCGAGACTAGCGGACTTGAGCACTTCTTC
D: NA; V: TRBV7-9; J: TRBJ2-2; length: 14; size: NA; CDR3: CARSLEVNTGELFF; DNA: TGTGCCCGGAGCTTAGAAGTGAACACCGGGGAGCTGTTTTTT
D: NA; V: TRBV4-3; J: TRBJ2-1; length: 16; size: few; CDR3: CASSQGAGSSYNERFF; DNA: TGCGCCAGCAGCCAAGGTGCGGGAAGCTCCTACAATGAGCGGTTCTTT
D: NA; V: TRBV6-5; J: TRBJ1-6; length: 15; size: NA; CDR3: CTSRERSAPLSPLHF; DNA: TGTACCAGCAGGGAGAGGAGTGCCCCCCTTTCACCCCTACACTTT
D: NA; V: TRBV11-2; J: TRBJ1-1; length: 14; size: NA; CDR3: CASMTLERGGEAFF; DNA: TGTGCCAGCATGACCCTAGAACGGGGCGGTGAAGCTTTCTTT
D: NA; V: TRBV24-1; J: TRBJ2-3; length: 14; size: NA; CDR3: CATTDAIETVTQYF; DNA: TGTGCCACCACTGATGCTATCGAAACGGTGACGCAGTATTTT
D: NA; V: TRBV6-1; J: TRBJ1-1; length: 14; size: NA; CDR3: CASSVDGGYTEVFF; DNA: TGTGCCAGCAGTGTTGACGGGGGATACACTGAAGTTTTCTTT
D: NA; V: TRBV28; J: TRBJ2-1; length: 11; size: NA; CDR3: CASSSYNERFF; DNA: TGTGCCAGCAGTTCCTACAATGAACGGTTCTTC
D: NA; V: TRBV30; J: TRBJ2-5; length: 15; size: NA; CDR3: CAWKVLGAALRTQYF; DNA: TGTGCCTGGAAGGTATTGGGCGCGGCCCTAAGGACCCAGTATTTC
D: NA; V: TRBV11-2; J: TRBJ1-1; length: 15; size: NA; CDR3: CASSLKRGRLKEAFF; DNA: TGTGCCAGTAGTTTAAAAAGAGGGAGGTTAAAAGAAGCTTTCTTT
D: NA; V: TRBV6-5; J: TRBJ1-2; length: 15; size: NA; CDR3: CASSSESRAAQGYTF; DNA: TGTGCCAGCAGTAGCGAATCCAGGGCCGCTCAGGGCTACACCTTC
D: NA; V: TRBV11-2; J: TRBJ1-1; length: 14; size: NA; CDR3: CASRSLGQSGEAFF; DNA: TGTGCCAGCAGGAGCCTAGGACAGAGCGGCGAAGCTTTCTTT
D: NA; V: TRBV11-2; J: TRBJ2-3; length: 15; size: NA; CDR3: CASGLVARRTDSQYF; DNA: TGTGCCAGCGGCTTAGTAGCGAGAAGGACAGATTCGCAGTATTTT
D: TRBD1; V: TRBV4-2; J: TRBJ2-2; length: 21; size: medium-sized; CDR3: CASSQVFFGQEPTKNTGELFF; DNA: TGTGCCAGCAGCCAAGTATTTTTCGGACAGGAGCCGACAAAGAACACCGGGGAGCTGTTTTTT
D: NA; V: TRBV29-1; J: TRBJ1-2; length: 12; size: once; CDR3: CSVVPRGGGYIF; DNA: TGTAGCGTTGTACCTCGGGGCGGCGGCTACATCTTC
D: NA; V: TRBV28; J: TRBJ1-1; length: 12; size: NA; CDR3: CAPGRVRTEAFF; DNA: TGTGCCCCCGGGAGGGTGAGGACTGAAGCTTTCTTT
D: NA; V: TRBV4-3; J: TRBJ1-6; length: 15; size: NA; CDR3: CASSQESSYNSPPHF; DNA: TGCGCCAGCAGCCAAGAGAGTTCCTATAATTCACCCCCCCACTTT
D: NA; V: TRBV5-1; J: TRBJ1-3; length: 17; size: NA; CDR3: CTSSIATGTLSGNTIYF; DNA: TGCACCAGCAGCATCGCGACCGGGACCCTCTCTGGAAACACCATATATTTT
D: NA; V: TRBV4-3; J: TRBJ1-4; length: 16; size: NA; CDR3: CVSSQAPGRGGEKLFF; DNA: TGCGTCAGCAGTCAAGCACCGGGCCGGGGGGGAGAAAAACTGTTTTTT
D: TRBD2; V: TRBV11-2; J: TRBJ2-3; length: 18; size: NA; CDR3: CPSSFTFGTSGSLDTQYF; DNA: TGCCCCAGCAGCTTCACCTTTGGGACTAGCGGGAGTTTAGATACGCAATATTTT
D: NA; V: TRBV5-6; J: TRBJ2-7; length: 12; size: NA; CDR3: CARSLRSNEQYF; DNA: TGTGCCAGGAGCTTGAGGAGTAACGAGCAGTACTTC
D: NA; V: TRBV5-4; J: TRBJ2-3; length: 15; size: once; CDR3: CVGSPPGTEADTQYF; DNA: TGTGTCGGCAGCCCGCCCGGGACGGAGGCGGATACACAGTATTTT